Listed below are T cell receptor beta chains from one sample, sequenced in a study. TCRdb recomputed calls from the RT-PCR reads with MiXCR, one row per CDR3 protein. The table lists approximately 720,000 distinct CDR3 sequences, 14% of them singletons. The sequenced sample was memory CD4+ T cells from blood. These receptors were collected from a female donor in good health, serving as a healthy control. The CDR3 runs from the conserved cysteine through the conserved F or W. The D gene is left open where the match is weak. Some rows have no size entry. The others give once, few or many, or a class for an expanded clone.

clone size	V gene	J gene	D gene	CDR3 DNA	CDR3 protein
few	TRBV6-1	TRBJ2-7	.	TGTGCCAGCAGCGTTGGACAGTCGGGGGGAGAGCAGTACTTC	CASSVGQSGGEQYF
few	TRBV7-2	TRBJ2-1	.	TGTGCCAGCAGCTTAGCCCCGAATTACAATGAGCAGTTCTTC	CASSLAPNYNEQFF
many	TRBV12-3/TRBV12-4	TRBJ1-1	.	TGTGCCAGCAGTTTAGTGAGCACTGAAGCTTTCTTT	CASSLVSTEAFF
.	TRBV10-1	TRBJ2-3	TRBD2	TGCGCCAGCAGTGTTGCGGGAGGCACAGATACGCAGTATTTT	CASSVAGGTDTQYF
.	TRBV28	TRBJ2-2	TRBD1	TGTGCCAGCAGACTACAGGGGGCGACGGCCGGGGAGCTGTTTTTT	CASRLQGATAGELFF
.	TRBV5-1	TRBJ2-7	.	TGCGCCAGCAGCTTGGGGGACTCCTGGGGCGGCGAGCAGTACTTC	CASSLGDSWGGEQYF
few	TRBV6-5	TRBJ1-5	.	TGTGCCAGCAGTTACTCGAGGAGGGCCGGGCAGCCCCAGCATTTT	CASSYSRRAGQPQHF
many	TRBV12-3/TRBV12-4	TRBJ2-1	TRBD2	TGTGCCAGCAGCCCCAGGGTAGCGGGGTCCCTCAATGAGCAGTTCTTC	CASSPRVAGSLNEQFF
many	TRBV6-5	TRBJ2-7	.	TGTGCCAGCAGTTACGGTAGGGGGGCCTACGAGCAGTACTTC	CASSYGRGAYEQYF
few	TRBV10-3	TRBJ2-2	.	TGTGCCATCAGTAGGACCGGGGAGCTGTTTTTT	CAISRTGELFF
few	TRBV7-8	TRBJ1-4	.	TGTGCCAGCAGCTTAGGTGGGACAAGAAATGAAAAACTGTTTTTT	CASSLGGTRNEKLFF
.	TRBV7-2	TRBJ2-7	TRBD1	TGTGCCAGCAGCGTACAGGGGGCGCGAAGTTCCCACGAGCAGTACTTC	CASSVQGARSSHEQYF
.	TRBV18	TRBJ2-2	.	TGTGCCAGCTCATCCTTTCCCCGGGATTTGAACACCGGGGAGCTGTTTTTT	CASSSFPRDLNTGELFF
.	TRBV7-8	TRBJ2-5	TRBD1	TGTGCCAGCAGTTTTGGTCAATCAGGGGGCTTTGGGGAGACCCAGTACTTC	CASSFGQSGGFGETQYF
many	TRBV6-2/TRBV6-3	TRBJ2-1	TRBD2	TGTGCCAGCAGTGGGACTAGCGGGATCTATGAGCAGTTCTTC	CASSGTSGIYEQFF
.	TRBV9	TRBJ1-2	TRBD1	TGTGCCAGCAGCGTAGGAGACAGGGTCCATGGCTACACCTTC	CASSVGDRVHGYTF
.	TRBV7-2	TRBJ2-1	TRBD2	TGTGCCAGCAGCTTAGCGAGGACTAGCGCCTACAATGAGCAGTTCTTC	CASSLARTSAYNEQFF
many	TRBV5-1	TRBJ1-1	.	TGCGCCAGCAGCCTCACCGACGGTGGCGCTGAAGCTTTCTTT	CASSLTDGGAEAFF
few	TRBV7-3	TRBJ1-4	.	TGTGCCAGCAGCCAGGGTTCGAATGAAAAACTGTTTTTT	CASSQGSNEKLFF
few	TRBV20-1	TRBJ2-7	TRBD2	TGCAGTGCTCCGTCCGGACTAGCGGGGCCAGGGCAGTACTTC	CSAPSGLAGPGQYF
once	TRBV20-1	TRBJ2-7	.	TGCAGTGCTAGAGATTGGCGGAGCTCCTACGAGCAGTACTTC	CSARDWRSSYEQYF
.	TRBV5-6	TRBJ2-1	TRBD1	TGTGCCAGCAGCCCTTTCCCCCCGGGACAGGGGGCGAAATACAATGAGCAGTTCTTC	CASSPFPPGQGAKYNEQFF
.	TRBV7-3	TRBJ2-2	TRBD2	TGTGCCAGCAGCTTAGCAGGGAGGGCCTTCGGCGGGGAGCTGTTTTTT	CASSLAGRAFGGELFF
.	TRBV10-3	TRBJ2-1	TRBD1	TGTGCCATCAGTGACGGGACAGGGAATGAGCAGTTCTTC	CAISDGTGNEQFF
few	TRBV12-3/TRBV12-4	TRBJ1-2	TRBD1	TGTGCCAGCAGGGGGACAGGGGGAACCTATGGCTACACCTTC	CASRGTGGTYGYTF
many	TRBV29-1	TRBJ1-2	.	TGCAGCGTTGCAAAACCGGGACAAGGGGATGGCTACACCTTC	CSVAKPGQGDGYTF
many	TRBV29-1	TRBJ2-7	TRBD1	TGCAGCGTAGAGGACAGGGGGATTACCTACGAGCAGTACTTC	CSVEDRGITYEQYF
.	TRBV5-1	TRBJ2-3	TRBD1	TGCGCCAGCAGCGTCGGACAGGGGGATGCAGATACGCAGTATTTT	CASSVGQGDADTQYF
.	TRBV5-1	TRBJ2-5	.	TGCGCCAGCAGCTCCACAGTAACGAAAGAGACCCAGTACTTC	CASSSTVTKETQYF
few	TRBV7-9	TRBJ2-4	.	TGTGCCAGCAGAAAAGGGGGGGACATTCAGTACTTC	CASRKGGDIQYF
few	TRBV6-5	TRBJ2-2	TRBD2	TGTGCCAGCAGTTACGCGGGGGTAGAACCCGGGGAGCTGTTTTTT	CASSYAGVEPGELFF
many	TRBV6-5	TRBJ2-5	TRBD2	TGTGCCAGCAGTTACTCTCTAGCGGGATTGCAAGAGACCCAGTACTTC	CASSYSLAGLQETQYF
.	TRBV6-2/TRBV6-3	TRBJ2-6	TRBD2	TGTGCCAGCAGAAGGATGGGGAGCGGGAGTGCGGCCAACGTCCTGACTTTC	CASRRMGSGSAANVLTF
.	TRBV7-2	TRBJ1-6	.	TGTGCCAGTCAGATAGGGGGGACATCCCAAAGACCCCTCCACTTT	CASQIGGTSQRPLHF
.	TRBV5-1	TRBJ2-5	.	TGCGCCAGCAGCTTAGACATGGGGGAGACCCAGTACTTC	CASSLDMGETQYF
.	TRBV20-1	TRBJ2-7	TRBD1	TGCAGTGCTAGAGATCAGAGACAGGGTTTCCACGAGCAGTACTTC	CSARDQRQGFHEQYF
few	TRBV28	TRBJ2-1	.	TGTGCCAGCAGTGCCGCTCGTGAGCAGTTCTTC	CASSAAREQFF
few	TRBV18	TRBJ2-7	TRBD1	TGTGCCAGCTCACCTCCTTCAACCGGGACAGGGGCCTACGAGCAGTACTTC	CASSPPSTGTGAYEQYF
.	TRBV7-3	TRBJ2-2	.	TGTGCCAGCAGCCGTATCGCACAGGGAGGGACCGGGGAGCTGTTTTTT	CASSRIAQGGTGELFF
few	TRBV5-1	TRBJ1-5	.	TGCGCCAGCAGCTCGTCCTACGGGGGCGATCAGCCCCAGCATTTT	CASSSSYGGDQPQHF
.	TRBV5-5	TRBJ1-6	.	TGTGCCAGCAGCCCTGGAGATGCCTATAATTCACCCCTCCACTTT	CASSPGDAYNSPLHF
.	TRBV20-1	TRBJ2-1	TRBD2	TGCAGTGCCCCGGGGGGGTGGTCCTACAATGAGCAGTTCTTC	CSAPGGWSYNEQFF
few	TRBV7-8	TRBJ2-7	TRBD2	TGTGCCAGCAGCCTGACTAGCGGGAGTGTTTACGAGCAGTACTTC	CASSLTSGSVYEQYF
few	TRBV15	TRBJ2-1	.	TGTGCCACCAGACGGGGACGGACAGGCGGGACTAGAGGGAGGGATGAGCAGTTCTTC	CATRRGRTGGTRGRDEQFF
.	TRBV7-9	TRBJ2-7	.	TGTGCCAGCAGCTTAGAGACGAACGAGCAGTACTTC	CASSLETNEQYF
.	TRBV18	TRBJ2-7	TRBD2	TGTGCCAGCTCACCCTCGCGGGAGGGCCACCACGAGCAGTACTTC	CASSPSREGHHEQYF
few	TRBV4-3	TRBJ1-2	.	TGCGCCAGCAGCCAAGGGGCCCAGGCTAACTATGGCTACACCTTC	CASSQGAQANYGYTF
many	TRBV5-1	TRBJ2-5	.	TGCGCCAGCAGCTTGGTTCCGGGCGAGACCCAGTACTTC	CASSLVPGETQYF
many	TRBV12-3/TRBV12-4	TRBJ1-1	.	TGTGCCAGCAGTTTCCTGCCCCCATCTGAAGCTTTCTTT	CASSFLPPSEAFF
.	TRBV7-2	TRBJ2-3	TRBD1	TGTGCCAGCAGCTTAGGCAGGGGGAATACAGATACGCAGTATTTT	CASSLGRGNTDTQYF
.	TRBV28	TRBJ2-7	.	TGTGCCAGCAGTTTATATCAACGAGAGCAGTACTTC	CASSLYQREQYF
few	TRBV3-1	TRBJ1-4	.	TGTGCCAGCAGCCCCCCAGGAAGACGAGGTGAAAAACTGTTTTTT	CASSPPGRRGEKLFF
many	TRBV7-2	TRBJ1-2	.	TGTGCCAGCAGCTTAGGCCCTCAGGGGCTGGGGTATGGCTACACCTTC	CASSLGPQGLGYGYTF
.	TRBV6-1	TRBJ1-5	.	TGTGCCAGCACAGGCGGCAATCAGCCCCAGCATTTT	CASTGGNQPQHF
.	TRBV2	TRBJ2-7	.	TGTGCCAGCAGCCCCTCTGAGGTTGGGCAGTACTTC	CASSPSEVGQYF
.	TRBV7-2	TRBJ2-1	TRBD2	TGTGCCAGCAGCTTGGGAACTAGCGTGTACAATGAGCAGTTCTTC	CASSLGTSVYNEQFF
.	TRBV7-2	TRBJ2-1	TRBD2	TGTGCCAGCAGCTCCGTGGCGGGAGTTTTCGCCTACAATGAGCAGTTCTTC	CASSSVAGVFAYNEQFF